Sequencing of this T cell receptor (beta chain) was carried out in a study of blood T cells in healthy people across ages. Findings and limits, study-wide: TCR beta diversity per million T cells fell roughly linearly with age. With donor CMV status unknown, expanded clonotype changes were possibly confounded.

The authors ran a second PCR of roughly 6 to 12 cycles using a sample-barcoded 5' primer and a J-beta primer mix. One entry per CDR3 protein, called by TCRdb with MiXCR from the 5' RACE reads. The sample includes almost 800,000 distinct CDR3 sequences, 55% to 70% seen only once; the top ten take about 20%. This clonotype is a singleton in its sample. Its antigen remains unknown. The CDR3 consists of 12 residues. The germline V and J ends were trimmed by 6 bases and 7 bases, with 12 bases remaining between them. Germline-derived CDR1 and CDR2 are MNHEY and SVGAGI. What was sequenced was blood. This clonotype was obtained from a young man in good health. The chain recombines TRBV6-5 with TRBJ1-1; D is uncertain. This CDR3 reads CASRSSRFEAFF. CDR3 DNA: TGTGCCAGCAGGAGTTCCAGGTTTGAAGCTTTCTTT.